The clone carrying this T cell receptor (beta chain) has at least ten counts. Antigen unknown. Unique molecular identifiers tagged the TCRbeta library. TCRdb fed the PCR reads into MiXCR, producing one record per CDR3 protein. This sample has fewer than 500,000 distinct CDR3 sequences, with over 40% found just once. This sample stems from a study of T-cell reconstitution after alpha-beta-depleted transplantation in children. Study-level points and caveats: Several hundred rapidly expanded clones from non-depleted graft cells reportedly supplied alpha-beta T cells about two months post-transplant.

This material consisted of PBMCs, taken before TCRalphabeta/CD19-depleted stem cell transplant. The sequence came from a girl aged 2 to 9 with aplastic anemia, due to receive a stem cell transplant.

CDR3 nucleotides: TGTGCCAGCAGCCAAGACCCGGGCGTCGGCAAAAACATTCAGTACTTC. This gives the protein CASSQDPGVGKNIQYF. The chain combines TRBV3-1 with TRBJ2-4; D not resolved. CDR1 is LGHDT, CDR2 YNNKEL, per germline (reference sequence). V was trimmed by 0 bases and J by 3 bases, leaving 12 bases between them. This CDR3 contains 16 residues.